This TCR beta chain was profiled in a study of response to subunit inactivated influenza vaccine. The CDR3 extends over 14 amino acids. The V and J ends lost 1 base and 2 bases respectively, with 12 bases between them. Per the germline V gene, CDR1 is DFQATT and CDR2 is SNEGSKA (reference sequence). Study-wide findings and caveats: Authors suggested each seasonal influenza vaccination recruits few new T cells.

TCRdb processed the RT-PCR reads anew with MiXCR; each CDR3 protein has one entry. The sample carries 300,000 to 350,000 distinct CDR3 sequences, less than 25% recorded once. Worth noting for this clonotype: The antigen remains undetermined.

V is TRBV20-1 and J is TRBJ2-7; D might be TRBD1 (5 bases). The TCR was taken from a man aged 45 to 70 who received an inactivated influenza vaccine. The material sequenced was PBMCs from blood, taken about 19 months after vaccination. The CDR3 spells CSARVRRGPYEQYF. In DNA, the CDR3 is TGCAGTGCTAGAGTTAGAAGGGGCCCCTACGAGCAGTACTTC.